A selection of T cell receptor beta chains follows, all from one sample in a study of identifying expanded T cells in peripheral blood. Clones were sequenced by immunoSEQ multiplex PCR, and TCRdb holds only the in-frame ones, with some missing. The sample includes approximately 91,000 clones, 70% to 90% of them seen just once. The source material was blood. The receptors come from a person aged 18 to 70 in good health. Both conserved end residues are part of each CDR3. Each record gives: CDR3 length, J gene, V gene, D gene, clone size, CDR3 protein, CDR3 DNA. The D gene is left open where the match is weak. Clone size is shown for a subset of rows, as once, few, many or a class of expanded clone.

length: 15; J: TRBJ1-2; V: TRBV9; D: TRBD1; size: .; CDR3: CASSVGQGTNYGYTF; DNA: TGTGCCAGCAGCGTTGGACAGGGGACTAACTATGGCTACACCTTC
length: 12; J: TRBJ1-2; V: TRBV30; D: .; size: .; CDR3: CAWIEGSYGYTF; DNA: TGTGCCTGGATAGAGGGGAGCTATGGCTACACCTTC
length: 15; J: TRBJ1-4; V: TRBV28; D: TRBD1; size: .; CDR3: CASSLRTGGSEKLFF; DNA: TGTGCCAGCAGTTTAAGGACAGGGGGAAGTGAAAAACTGTTTTTT
length: 14; J: TRBJ1-6; V: TRBV6-1; D: TRBD1; size: .; CDR3: CASNLGQLNSPLHF; DNA: TGTGCCAGCAATTTGGGACAGCTTAATTCACCCCTCCACTTT
length: 14; J: TRBJ2-7; V: TRBV18; D: .; size: .; CDR3: CASSPGTTRGEQYF; DNA: TGTGCCAGCTCTCCCGGGACTACCAGGGGCGAGCAGTACTTC
length: 14; J: TRBJ1-2; V: TRBV19; D: TRBD1; size: once; CDR3: CATSPGQGALGYTF; DNA: TGTGCCACTAGTCCGGGACAGGGGGCTTTGGGCTACACCTTC
length: 16; J: TRBJ2-1; V: TRBV28; D: TRBD2; size: .; CDR3: CASSLGLAGTQTEQFF; DNA: TGTGCCAGCAGTTTAGGGCTAGCGGGAACTCAGACTGAGCAGTTCTTC
length: 14; J: TRBJ1-5; V: TRBV10-3; D: .; size: .; CDR3: CAISEIGGPQPQHF; DNA: TGTGCCATCAGTGAGATTGGGGGGCCTCAGCCCCAGCATTTT
length: 17; J: TRBJ2-1; V: TRBV23-1; D: TRBD2; size: few; CDR3: CASSPPKRTSGYNEQFF; DNA: TGCGCCAGCAGTCCCCCAAAGAGGACTAGCGGTTACAATGAGCAGTTCTTC
length: 16; J: TRBJ2-7; V: TRBV4-3; D: TRBD2; size: once; CDR3: CASSLAGTSGNYEQYF; DNA: TGCGCCAGCAGCTTAGCCGGGACTAGCGGGAATTACGAGCAGTACTTC
length: 16; J: TRBJ2-6; V: TRBV6-4; D: .; size: .; CDR3: CASSDEFGTGANVLTF; DNA: TGTGCCAGCAGTGACGAGTTTGGTACCGGGGCCAACGTCCTGACTTTC
length: 16; J: TRBJ2-5; V: TRBV5-1; D: TRBD2; size: .; CDR3: CASSFTSGGVKETQYF; DNA: TGCGCCAGCAGCTTTACTAGCGGGGGGGTAAAAGAGACCCAGTACTTC
length: 15; J: TRBJ2-1; V: TRBV7-8; D: .; size: .; CDR3: CASSSNGDSYNEQFF; DNA: TGTGCCAGCAGCTCCAACGGAGACTCCTACAATGAGCAGTTCTTC
length: 15; J: TRBJ2-3; V: TRBV9; D: .; size: .; CDR3: CASSEGGAPADTQYF; DNA: TGTGCCAGCAGCGAGGGGGGGGCACCCGCAGATACGCAGTATTTT
length: 17; J: TRBJ2-4; V: TRBV15; D: .; size: .; CDR3: CATSRAGNGLAKNIQYF; DNA: TGTGCCACCAGCAGAGCGGGCAACGGGCTAGCCAAAAACATTCAGTACTTC
length: 16; J: TRBJ2-7; V: TRBV14; D: TRBD1; size: .; CDR3: CASSHLDRARSYEQYF; DNA: TGTGCCAGCAGCCACCTGGACAGGGCCCGATCCTACGAGCAGTACTTC
length: 15; J: TRBJ2-3; V: TRBV28; D: TRBD1; size: .; CDR3: CASSLRAGGPDTQYF; DNA: TGTGCCAGCAGTTTACGGGCAGGGGGTCCAGATACGCAGTATTTT
length: 14; J: TRBJ2-7; V: TRBV30; D: TRBD1; size: .; CDR3: CAWSGGTAINEQYF; DNA: TGTGCCTGGAGCGGTGGGACAGCCATTAACGAGCAGTACTTC
length: 15; J: TRBJ2-1; V: TRBV4-1; D: TRBD1; size: .; CDR3: CASSQGQGPPNEQFF; DNA: TGCGCCAGCAGCCAGGGACAGGGGCCTCCCAATGAGCAGTTCTTC
length: 13; J: TRBJ1-6; V: TRBV6-6; D: .; size: .; CDR3: CASKPAPESPLHF; DNA: TGTGCCAGCAAACCGGCTCCGGAATCACCCCTCCACTTT
length: 12; J: TRBJ1-2; V: TRBV23-1; D: .; size: .; CDR3: CASSHGGYGYTF; DNA: TGCGCCAGCAGTCATGGGGGTTATGGCTACACCTTC
length: 16; J: TRBJ2-3; V: TRBV29-1; D: TRBD2; size: .; CDR3: CSVETSGGYSTDTQYF; DNA: TGCAGCGTTGAAACTAGCGGGGGTTATAGCACAGATACGCAGTATTTT
length: 14; J: TRBJ2-1; V: TRBV6-4; D: TRBD2; size: medium-sized; CDR3: CASSEGSGSNEQFF; DNA: TGTGCCAGCAGTGAGGGGAGCGGGAGCAATGAGCAGTTCTTC